The 21 T cell receptor beta chains in this list originate from one sample, sequenced in a study of molecular identifiers for immune sequencing clone quantification. TCRdb called the PCR reads again in MiXCR, with one record for every CDR3 protein. The sample carries 400,000 to 600,000 distinct CDR3 sequences, around 23% recorded once. The sequenced material came from naive CD8+ T cells from blood, with Jurkat cell RNA spiked in. The sample's subset: FACS-sorted CD8+CD4-CCR7+CD45RA+ naive T cells. These receptors originate from a human donor in good health. Some libraries in this study had Jurkat cell RNA spiked in.

This clonotype was seen a few times. The chain uses TRBV19 and TRBJ2-3; a weak D match, TRBD2 (7 bases). Germline CDR1 and CDR2: LNHDA and SQIVND (reference sequence). The CDR3 has 13 residues. V lost 5 bases and J lost 12, with 18 bases in between. This CDR3 is CASSPIAGGLQYF. In DNA, the CDR3 is TGTGCCAGTAGTCCCATTGCCGGGGGGCTTCAGTATTTT.

This chain links TRBV30 with TRBJ1-1; tentative D call: TRBD1 (6 bases). The CDR3 loop spans 13 amino acids. CDR1 and CDR2 (germline): GTSNPN, SVGIG (reference sequence). The V gene lost 0 bases and the J gene lost 7 bases, with 12 bases spanning the gap. The CDR3 DNA is TGTGCCTGGAGTGTACTACAGGGAGGTGAAGCTTTCTTT. Encoded protein: CAWSVLQGGEAFF. The full variable domain, in which reference TRBV30 and TRBJ1-1 provide the parts outside the CDR3, is SQTIHQWPATLVQPVGSPLSLECTVEGTSNPNLYWYRQAAGRGLQLLFYSVGIGQISSEVPQNLSASRPQDRQFILSSKKLLLSDSGFYLCAWSVLQGGEAFFGQGTRLTVV.

In its sample, this clonotype was seen a few times. CDR3 sequence: CASSLQDRGRATDTQYF. As DNA, the CDR3 is TGTGCCAGTAGCCTGCAGGACAGGGGTCGGGCTACTGATACGCAGTATTTT. The gene calls are TRBV19 and TRBJ2-3, with 9 bases fitting TRBD1. Unmatched junction bases numbered 16, after V lost 6 bases and J lost 6 bases. This CDR3 spans 17 amino acids. The germline CDR1 and CDR2 sequences are LNHDA and SQIVND (reference sequence).

This clonotype was seen a few times. The chain carries TRBV21-1 and TRBJ2-7. TRBV21-1 is termed a pseudogene. The CDR3 consists of 12 residues. The CDR3 spells CACPGGSYEQYF. The DNA for the CDR3 is TGTGCCTGCCCAGGGGGCTCCTACGAGCAGTACTTC.

This clonotype was seen repeatedly, ten times or more. CDR3 amino acids: CSVAGLAAKRGTDTQYF. CDR3 in DNA: TGCAGCGTTGCGGGACTAGCGGCCAAAAGGGGGACAGATACGCAGTATTTT. V gene TRBV29-1 combines with J gene TRBJ2-3; 11 bases fit TRBD2. V trimming: 4 bases; J trimming: 3 bases; junction bases outside the gene matches: 12. CDR3 size: 17 residues. Looked up from germline, CDR1 is SQVTM and CDR2 is ANQGSEA.

This clonotype turned up a few times. The chain uses TRBV20-1 and TRBJ2-7; TRBD2 agrees at 9 bases. The V segment lost 4 bases and the J segment 1 base; nucleotides outside the gene matches: 8. The CDR3 sequence is 15 residues long. CDR1 DFQATT and CDR2 SNEGSKA come from the germline V gene (reference sequence). The CDR3 coding sequence is TGCAGTGCTACTCATAGCGGGAGTGCGTCCTACGAGCAGTACTTC. The encoded protein is CSATHSGSASYEQYF.

The CDR3 sequence is CAISDSLGSYEQYF. The CDR3 DNA reads as TGTGCCATCAGTGACTCGTTGGGATCTTACGAGCAGTACTTC. The rearrangement joins TRBV10-3 to TRBJ2-7; D gene unclear. The CDR3 extends over 14 amino acids. The germline V and J ends were trimmed by 3 bases and 4 bases, with 13 bases remaining between them. The germline V gene encodes CDR1 ENHRY and CDR2 SYGVKD.

This clonotype occurred many times. The chain uses TRBV4-3 and TRBJ2-7; 9 nucleotides line up with TRBD2. Germline CDR1 and CDR2: LGHNA and YSLEER. CDR3 size: 14 residues. V shed 8 bases and J 3 bases; nucleotides not matched to a gene: 8. The CDR3 region is CASSSGAGDYEQYF. The DNA of the CDR3 is TGCGCCAGCTCTAGCGGGGCGGGTGACTACGAGCAGTACTTC.

There are many counts of this clonotype. CDR3: CASILGHTMRQFF. CDR3 in DNA: TGTGCCAGCATCTTGGGGCATACAATGAGGCAGTTCTTC. This chain joins TRBV2 and TRBJ2-1, with D perhaps matching TRBD1 (5 bases). V was cut by 7 bases and J by 12 bases, with 19 bases left in between. Germline V gene lookup returns CDR1 SNHLY and CDR2 FYNNEI. The CDR3 contains 13 residues. The entire variable domain, with the rest obtained from reference TRBV2 and TRBJ2-1, is as follows: EPEVTQTPSHQVTQMGQEVILRCVPISNHLYFYWYRQILGQKVEFLVSFYNNEISEKSEIFDDQFSVERPDGSNFTLKIRSTKLEDSAMYFCASILGHTMRQFFGPGTRLTVL.

This clonotype was counted at least ten times. The gene calls are TRBV6-1 and TRBJ2-7; no reliable D call. CDR3 size: 11 residues. Trimming removed 4 bases at V and 7 bases at J, with 8 bases between. Germline CDR1 is MNHNS and CDR2 is SASEGT. The CDR3 loop is CASSVMEEQYF. The CDR3 nucleotides read TGTGCCAGCAGTGTAATGGAAGAGCAGTACTTC.

In its sample, this clonotype was seen a few times. This chain uses TRBV20-1 with TRBJ1-1, with 11 bases lining up with TRBD1. CDR1 and CDR2 from the germline V gene are DFQATT and SNEGSKA (reference sequence). The CDR3 extends over 13 amino acids. V lost 4 bases and J lost 7; bases outside the gene matches: 5. The CDR3 DNA is TGCAGTGCTACAAGGACAGGGGGCCTTGAAGCTTTCTTT. It codes for CSATRTGGLEAFF.

This clonotype was seen repeatedly, ten times or more. The chain combines TRBV2 with TRBJ2-3, with TRBD1 identical over 7 bases. Losses at the gene ends were 7 bases for V and 0 bases for J; bases not matched to a gene: 7. In germline, CDR1 is SNHLY, CDR2 FYNNEI. This CDR3 is built from 15 residues. The CDR3 DNA follows: TGTGCCAGCAACGCCGGGACAGCTAGCACAGATACGCAGTATTTT. Amino acid sequence: CASNAGTASTDTQYF.

The V call is TRBV7-8, the J call TRBJ2-1; the match to TRBD2 covers 8 bases. Unmatched junction bases numbered 12, after V lost 3 bases and J lost 2 bases. Germline lookup yields CDR1 SGHVS and CDR2 FQNEAQ. CDR3 length: 18 amino acids. CDR3 sequence: CASSFRGGTRAAYNEQFF. The CDR3 nucleotides read TGTGCCAGCAGCTTTAGGGGTGGGACTAGAGCAGCCTACAATGAGCAGTTCTTC.

This clonotype was seen many times. The chain links TRBV20-1 to TRBJ2-7; possible D gene TRBD1, 7 bases. CDR1 and CDR2 from the germline V gene are DFQATT and SNEGSKA (reference sequence). With 4 bases removed from V and 3 bases from J, the gap between germline ends came to 22 bases. This CDR3 region has 16 residues. This CDR3 is CSAMYGTASAYYEQYF. CDR3 DNA: TGCAGTGCTATGTACGGGACAGCTAGCGCGTACTACGAGCAGTACTTC.

This clonotype was seen repeatedly, ten times or more. The V gene is TRBV28, the J gene TRBJ2-3; perhaps TRBD2 as D (5 bases). Trimming shortened V by 3 bases and J by 0 bases, and 19 bases separated the two germline ends. This CDR3 spans 18 amino acids. Germline V gives CDR1 MDHEN, CDR2 SYDVKM. The DNA of the CDR3 is TGTGCCAGCAGTTTGAGCCTCGAGGGTACCATTAGCACAGATACGCAGTATTTT. This gives the protein CASSLSLEGTISTDTQYF.

At least ten counts were recorded for this clonotype. The V gene is TRBV6-1, the J gene TRBJ1-1; 7 nucleotides match TRBD1. V trimming: 4 bases; J trimming: 3 bases; junction bases outside the gene matches: 8. The CDR3 covers 15 residues. Per the germline V gene, CDR1 is MNHNS and CDR2 is SASEGT. CDR3 in amino acids: CASSGTGTMYTEAFF. CDR3 bases: TGTGCCAGCAGTGGGACAGGTACTATGTACACTGAAGCTTTCTTT.

The CDR3 spells CSANSDRDSNQPQHF. DNA for the CDR3: TGCAGTGCTAACTCGGACAGGGATAGCAATCAGCCCCAGCATTTT. This chain connects TRBV20-1 to TRBJ1-5, with TRBD1 matching 8 bases. This CDR3 is built from 15 residues. CDR1 and CDR2 from the germline V gene are DFQATT and SNEGSKA (reference sequence). After removal of 4 bases from V and 0 bases from J, the junction contained 5 bases not matched to a gene.

In regard to this clonotype: A single base separates this from a much larger clone, so it may be a read error. The chain joins TRBV3-1 to TRBJ2-7; D is unclear. Germline V gives CDR1 LGHDT, CDR2 YNNKEL (reference sequence). The CDR3 extends over 14 amino acids. The CDR3 region is CANSQDTASYEQYF. CDR3 nucleotides: TGTGCCAACAGCCAAGATACCGCTTCCTACGAGCAGTACTTC.

This clonotype was detected only a few times. The CDR3 is CASSSGQAVDTQYF. The CDR3 nucleotides are TGTGCCAGCAGCTCCGGACAGGCCGTAGATACGCAGTATTTT. This chain links TRBV11-3 with TRBJ2-3; 7 bases agree with TRBD1. Germline lookup yields CDR1 SGHNT and CDR2 YENEEA. The J segment lost 5 bases and the V segment lost 4 bases, leaving 6 bases of the junction unmatched. This CDR3 spans 14 amino acids.

Ten or more counts support this clonotype. The chain combines TRBV6-5 with TRBJ2-7; the D gene is possibly TRBD2 (5 bases). The V end lost 4 bases, the J end lost 0 bases, and 13 bases lay between the germline ends. CDR1 is MNHEY and CDR2 is SVGAGI in the germline V gene. The CDR3 extends over 15 amino acids. This CDR3 is CASSLGRESSYEQYF. In DNA, the CDR3 is TGTGCCAGCAGTTTGGGTAGGGAGAGCTCCTACGAGCAGTACTTC.

Turning to this clonotype: A read error may explain this, as a much larger clone is one base away. The V gene is TRBV7-2, the J gene TRBJ2-7, with D possibly being TRBD1 or TRBD2 (5 bases each). The germline V and J ends were trimmed by 4 bases and 2 bases, with 12 bases remaining between them. The CDR3 has 14 amino acids. From germline, CDR1 is SGHTA and CDR2 FQGNSA. DNA for the CDR3: TGTACCAGCAGCTCAGTGGGACGGCCCTACGAGCAGTACTTC. Its translation: CTSSSVGRPYEQYF.